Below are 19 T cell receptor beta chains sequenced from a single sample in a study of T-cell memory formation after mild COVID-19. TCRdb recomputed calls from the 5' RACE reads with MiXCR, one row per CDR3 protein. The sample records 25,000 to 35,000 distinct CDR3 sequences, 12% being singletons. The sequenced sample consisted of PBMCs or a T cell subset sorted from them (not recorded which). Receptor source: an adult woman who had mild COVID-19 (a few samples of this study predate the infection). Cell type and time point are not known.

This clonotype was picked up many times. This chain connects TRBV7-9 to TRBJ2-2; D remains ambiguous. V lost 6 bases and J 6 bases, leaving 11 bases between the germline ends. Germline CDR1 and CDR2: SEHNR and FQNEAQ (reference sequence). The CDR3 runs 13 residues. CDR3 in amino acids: CASSPSSSGELFF. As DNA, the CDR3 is TGTGCCAGCAGTCCTTCTAGTTCCGGGGAGCTGTTTTTT.

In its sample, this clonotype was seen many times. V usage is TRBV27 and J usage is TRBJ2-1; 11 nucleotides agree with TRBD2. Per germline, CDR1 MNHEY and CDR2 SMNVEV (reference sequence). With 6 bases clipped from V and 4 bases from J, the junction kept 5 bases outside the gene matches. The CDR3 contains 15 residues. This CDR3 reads CASRFSGRGYNEQFF. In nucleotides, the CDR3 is TGTGCCAGCAGATTTAGCGGGAGGGGGTACAATGAGCAGTTCTTC.

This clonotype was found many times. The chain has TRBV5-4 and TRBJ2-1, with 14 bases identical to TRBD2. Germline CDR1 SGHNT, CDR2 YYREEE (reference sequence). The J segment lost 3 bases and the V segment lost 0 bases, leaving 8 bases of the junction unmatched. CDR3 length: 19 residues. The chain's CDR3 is CASSLEVPGLAGDYNEQFF. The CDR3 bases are TGTGCCAGCAGCTTGGAAGTGCCGGGACTAGCGGGGGACTACAATGAGCAGTTCTTC.

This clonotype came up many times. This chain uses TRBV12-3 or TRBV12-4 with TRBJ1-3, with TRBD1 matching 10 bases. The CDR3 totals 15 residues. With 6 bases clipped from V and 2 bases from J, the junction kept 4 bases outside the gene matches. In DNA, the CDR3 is TGTGCCAGCAGCTTGGGACAGGGGACTGGAAACACCATATATTTT. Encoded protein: CASSLGQGTGNTIYF.

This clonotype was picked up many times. Here the CDR3 reads CASSQGGPRGETQYF. The CDR3 coding sequence is TGTGCCAGCAGCCAAGGGGGACCCCGCGGGGAGACCCAGTACTTC. V gene TRBV14 combines with J gene TRBJ2-5, with D perhaps given as TRBD1 or TRBD2 (5 bases each). Germline lookup yields CDR1 SGHDN and CDR2 FVKESK. The CDR3 is 15 amino acids. The V and J ends lost 1 base and 5 bases respectively, with 14 bases between them.

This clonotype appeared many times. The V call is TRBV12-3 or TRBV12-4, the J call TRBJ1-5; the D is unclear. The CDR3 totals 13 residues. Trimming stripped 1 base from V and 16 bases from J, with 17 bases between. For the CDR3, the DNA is TGTGCCAGCAGTTTAGATGAGGAAGGGTGGGTCCATTTT. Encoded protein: CASSLDEEGWVHF.

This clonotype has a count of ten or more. CDR3 loop: CASRLRDTNNEQFF. For the CDR3, the DNA is TGTGCCAGCAGATTACGGGACACTAACAATGAGCAGTTCTTC. This sequence joins TRBV5-5 and TRBJ2-1; the D gene is possibly TRBD1 (6 bases). The ends were cut back, 5 bases at V and 5 bases at J, with 14 bases in the middle. Germline loops: CDR1 SGHKS, CDR2 YYEKEE (reference sequence). The CDR3 spans 14 residues.

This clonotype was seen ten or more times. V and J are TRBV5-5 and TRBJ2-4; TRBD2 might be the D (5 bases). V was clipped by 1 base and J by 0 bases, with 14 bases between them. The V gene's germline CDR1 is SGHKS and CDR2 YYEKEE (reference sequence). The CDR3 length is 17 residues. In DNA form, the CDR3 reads TGTGCCAGCAGCTTGAACGGAGCGGCAGTAGCCAAAAACATTCAGTACTTC. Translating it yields CASSLNGAAVAKNIQYF.

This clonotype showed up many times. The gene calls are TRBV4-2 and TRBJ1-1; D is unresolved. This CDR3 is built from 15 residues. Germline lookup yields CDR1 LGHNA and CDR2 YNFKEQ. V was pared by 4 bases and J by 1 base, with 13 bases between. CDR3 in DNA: TGTGCCAGCAGCCCCTTCCCGACTGAGAACACTGAAGCTTTCTTT. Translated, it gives CASSPFPTENTEAFF.

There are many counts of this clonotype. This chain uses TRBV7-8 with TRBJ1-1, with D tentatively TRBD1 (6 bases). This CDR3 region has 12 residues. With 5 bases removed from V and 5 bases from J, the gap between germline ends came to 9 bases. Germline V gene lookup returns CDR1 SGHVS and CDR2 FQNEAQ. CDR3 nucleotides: TGTGCCAGCAGCCGCCAGGGGACTGAAGCTTTCTTT. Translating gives CASSRQGTEAFF.

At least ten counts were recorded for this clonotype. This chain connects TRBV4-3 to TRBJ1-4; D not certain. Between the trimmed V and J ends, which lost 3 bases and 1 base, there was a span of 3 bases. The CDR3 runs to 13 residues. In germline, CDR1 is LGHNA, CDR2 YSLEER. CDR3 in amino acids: CASSHKTNEKLFF. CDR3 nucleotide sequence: TGCGCCAGCAGCCACAAAACTAATGAAAAACTGTTTTTT.

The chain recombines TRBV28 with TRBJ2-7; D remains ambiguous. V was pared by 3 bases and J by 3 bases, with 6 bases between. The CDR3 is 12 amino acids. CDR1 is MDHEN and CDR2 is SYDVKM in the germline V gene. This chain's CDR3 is CASSLGNYEQYV. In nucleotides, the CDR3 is TGTGCCAGCAGTTTGGGGAACTACGAGCAGTACGTC.

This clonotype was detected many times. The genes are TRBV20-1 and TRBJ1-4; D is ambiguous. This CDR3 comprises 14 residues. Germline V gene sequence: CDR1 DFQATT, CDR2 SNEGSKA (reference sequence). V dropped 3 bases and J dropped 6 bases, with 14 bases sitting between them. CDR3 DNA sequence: TGCAGTGCTAGGTGGCTCGGGCTTCATGAAAAACTGTTTTTT. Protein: CSARWLGLHEKLFF.

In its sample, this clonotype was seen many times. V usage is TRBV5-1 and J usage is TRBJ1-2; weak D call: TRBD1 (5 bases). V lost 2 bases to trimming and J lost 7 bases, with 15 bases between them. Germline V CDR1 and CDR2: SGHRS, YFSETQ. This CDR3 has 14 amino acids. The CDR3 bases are TGCGCCAGCAGCTTAGCGACAGCCACCGGTGGCTACACCTTC. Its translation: CASSLATATGGYTF.

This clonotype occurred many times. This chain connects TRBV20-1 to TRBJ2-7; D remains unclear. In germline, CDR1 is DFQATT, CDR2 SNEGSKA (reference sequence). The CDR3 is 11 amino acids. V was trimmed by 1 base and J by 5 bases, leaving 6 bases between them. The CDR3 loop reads CSARGANEQYF. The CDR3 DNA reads TGCAGTGCTAGAGGTGCTAACGAGCAGTACTTC.

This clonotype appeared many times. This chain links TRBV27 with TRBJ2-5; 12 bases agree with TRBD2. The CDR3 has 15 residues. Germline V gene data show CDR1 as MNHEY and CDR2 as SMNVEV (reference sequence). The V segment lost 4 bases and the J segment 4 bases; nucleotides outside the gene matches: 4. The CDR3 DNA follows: TGTGCCAGCAGTTCAAAGGGACTAGCGGGAGAGACCCAGTACTTC. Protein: CASSSKGLAGETQYF.

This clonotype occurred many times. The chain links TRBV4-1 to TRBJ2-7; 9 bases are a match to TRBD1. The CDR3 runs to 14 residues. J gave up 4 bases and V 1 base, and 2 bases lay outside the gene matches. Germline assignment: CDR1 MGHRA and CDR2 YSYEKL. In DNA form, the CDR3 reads TGCGCCAGCAGCCAAGGGACAGGGGTTTACGAGCAGTACTTC. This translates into CASSQGTGVYEQYF.

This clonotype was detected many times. CDR3 nucleotides: TGTGCCAGCAGCTTAGGGAGGGTCGAGCAGTACTTC. This translates into CASSLGRVEQYF. The rearrangement links TRBV7-2 to TRBJ2-7; weak D call: TRBD2 (6 bases). Trimming removed 1 base from V and 6 bases from J, with 7 bases in between. Per germline, CDR1 SGHTA and CDR2 FQGNSA. The CDR3 has 12 amino acids.

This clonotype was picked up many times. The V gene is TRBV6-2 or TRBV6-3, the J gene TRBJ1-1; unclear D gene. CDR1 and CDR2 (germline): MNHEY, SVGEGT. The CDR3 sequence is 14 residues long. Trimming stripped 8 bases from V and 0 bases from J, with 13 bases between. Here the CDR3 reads CASRFDILNTEAFF. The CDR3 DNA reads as TGTGCCAGCCGCTTCGACATTCTGAACACTGAAGCTTTCTTT.